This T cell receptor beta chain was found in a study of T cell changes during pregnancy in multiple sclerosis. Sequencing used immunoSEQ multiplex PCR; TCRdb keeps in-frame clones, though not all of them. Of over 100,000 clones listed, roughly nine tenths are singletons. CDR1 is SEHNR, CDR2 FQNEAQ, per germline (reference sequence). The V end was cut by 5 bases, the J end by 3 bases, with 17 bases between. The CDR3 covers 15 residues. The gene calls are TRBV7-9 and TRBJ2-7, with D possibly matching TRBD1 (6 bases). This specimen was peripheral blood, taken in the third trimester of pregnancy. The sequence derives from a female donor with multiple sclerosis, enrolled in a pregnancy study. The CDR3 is CASSLSMTGDYEQYF. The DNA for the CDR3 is TGTGCCAGCAGCCTTAGTATGACAGGAGACTACGAGCAGTACTTC.